This T cell receptor beta chain was found in a study of hypomethylating agent response in myelodysplastic syndrome (dated by TCRdb to 2020 to 2023). For context, the study as a whole: The hypomethylating agents azacitidine (8 of 11) or decitabine (3 of 11) were used to treat the patients. Among the myelodysplastic syndrome patients in the cohort, under 10 were male and 2 were female. A mean patient age of around 70 +/- 6 years was recorded, and a diploid cytogenetic profile was observed most commonly. The most frequent mutation was TET2, found in about 50% of the 11 patients. Roughly 6 patients responded with complete response or hematologic improvement, and a few patients were non-responders. Response was defined as complete response or hematologic improvement, and patients who met neither criterion were classified as non-responders. Beyond this particular receptor, the publication reports: The shared GLIPH2 clusters might recognize novel MDS antigens, but this possibility was not confirmed and requires experimental validation. Richness, rarefaction diversity and clonality did not change significantly after hypomethylating agent treatment, across all patients or within response groups. Novel clonotypes appeared more often in responders, whereas non-responders had more contracted clonotypes after treatment. Only about 11 patients were analyzed, so the cohort was small. The healthy control donors were not matched in age to the MDS patients, and this mismatch could have affected the comparison between MDS and healthy donors.

The protocol used for the library was the immunoSEQ multiplex PCR assay. Sequencing was run at survey resolution with two replicates of roughly 200 ng each, for a total of about 400 ng of DNA per sample. Using multiplex PCR primers aimed at V and J genes, the hsTCRB kit picked up rearranged TCRB sequences in genomic DNA. In the first PCR, the CDR3 region was amplified for approximately 31 cycles with the QIAGEN Multiplex PCR Kit. An 8-cycle second PCR added sample barcodes and Illumina adapters to each replicate. Pooled libraries were quantified with a QuantStudio 6 and the KAPA library quantification kit. Approximately 15 pM of pooled libraries went onto an Illumina MiSeq for sequencing, using single-end reads of 156 cycles plus an index read of 15 cycles. The study's own analysis went as follows. VDJdb annotation flagged approximately 1.8% of fewer than 200,000 unique clonotypes as previously reported viral-epitope-specific. Raw reads were processed into normalized, annotated TCRB repertoires with the immunoSEQ Data Assistant and immunoSEQ Analyzer. Clonotypes were analyzed with the immunarch R package version 0.6.5 and BioAnalyzer. Before richness was estimated, every repertoire was downsampled to the clone count of the smallest repertoire. Fisher's exact tests classified clonotypes as expanded, contracted or novel, with novel meaning zero frequency before treatment. GLIPH2 clustered significantly changed CDR3 beta sequences using simulation_depth=1000 and kmer_min_depth=3, excluding CDR3s shorter than five residues. TCRdb stores this immuneACCESS table with in-frame sequences only. Part of the clones is absent; in the studies checked, under half of the shortfall reflects unresolved V genes, and no reason is known for the rest. Clone size and V and J calls were adopted from that table, with D and trimming inferred from the DNA. The sample table contains roughly 1,600 clones; only one count was recorded for approximately 83% of them. The ten largest clones capture approximately 18% of the sample.

With regard to this clone: Which antigen it targets is not known. Base-call qualities are not available, and no considerably larger clone is one nucleotide away.

V has 3 bases trimmed and J has 3 bases trimmed; junction bases matching no gene number 4. The CDR3 runs 15 amino acids, cysteine and phenylalanine included. Here the CDR3 DNA is all that survives: 45 bases in frame from base 1. For CDR1 and CDR2, the germline V gene (reference sequence) lists LNHDA and SQIVND. Bulk bone marrow was analyzed, and T-cell subsets were not sorted. Bone marrow from 10 or so myelodysplastic syndrome patients was immunosequenced for TCR beta CDR3 regions before and after hypomethylating agent therapy. For longitudinal repertoire tracking, a baseline bone marrow plus two to three bone marrows at different post-treatment timepoints were contributed by each patient. Genomic DNA was isolated from whole bone marrow, and DNA quality was assessed with TapeStation, NanoDrop OneC and PicoGreen assays.

The source of this sequence is a human donor with myelodysplastic syndrome. The sample in question was bone marrow, obtained before or after starting hypomethylating agent treatment for myelodysplastic syndrome (not recorded which). The rearrangement combines TRBV19 with TRBJ2-1; TRBD1 lines up with 8 middle nucleotides. The nucleotide sequence is given as TGTGCCAGTAGTATCGACAGGGGCGGCTACAATGAGCAGTTCTTC. This gives the protein CASSIDRGGYNEQFF.